Only one count was recorded for the clone carrying this T cell receptor beta chain. This sample was included in a study of blood T cell repertoires in COVID-19. Measured with immunoSEQ multiplex PCR; TCRdb has only the in-frame clones, and not every one. The table records approximately 170,000 clones, around 85% of them present only once. The germline V gene encodes CDR1 KGHSH and CDR2 LQKENI. The CDR3 totals 15 residues. The V end was cut by 0 bases, the J end by 4 bases, with 10 bases between. The sequencing sample was made of PBMCs or T cells enriched from blood (not recorded which). The chain carries TRBV18 and TRBJ1-3; D unclear. This sequence originates from a woman in her thirties who had recovered from COVID-19. The CDR3 DNA reads TGTGCCAGCTCACCACCTACAGTAAAAGGAAACACCATATATTTT. This codes for CASSPPTVKGNTIYF.